The entry below gives a single T cell receptor (beta chain) sequence along with its context. The data were obtained in a study of control samples from healthy donors and cancer patients. Profiling relied on immunoSEQ multiplex PCR, and the TCRdb table lists in-frame clones only, not all of them. Of about 65,000 clones in the sample, 90% were seen once. The CDR3 contains 15 residues. The receptor's source is a woman in her forties or fifties with colorectal cancer. This chain links TRBV12-1 with TRBJ1-2. TRBV12-1 is described as a pseudogene. The sequencing sample was made of PBMCs. The CDR3, as DNA: TGTGCCAGCAGCCGCCGTGGGACGATAAACGATGGCTACACCTTC. This gives the protein CASSRRGTINDGYTF.